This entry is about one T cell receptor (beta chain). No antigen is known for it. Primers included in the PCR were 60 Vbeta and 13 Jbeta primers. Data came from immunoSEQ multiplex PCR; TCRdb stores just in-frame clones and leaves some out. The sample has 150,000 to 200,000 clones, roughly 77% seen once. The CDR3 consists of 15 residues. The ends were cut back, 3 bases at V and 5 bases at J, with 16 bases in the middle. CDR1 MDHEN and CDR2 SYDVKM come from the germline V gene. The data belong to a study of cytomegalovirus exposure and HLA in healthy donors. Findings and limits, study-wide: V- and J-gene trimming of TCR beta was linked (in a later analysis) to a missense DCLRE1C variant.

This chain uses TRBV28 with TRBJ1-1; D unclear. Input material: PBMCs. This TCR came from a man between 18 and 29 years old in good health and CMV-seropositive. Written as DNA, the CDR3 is TGTGCCAGCAGTTTTAGCGGCCGGGGAACGACTGAAGCTTTCTTT. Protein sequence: CASSFSGRGTTEAFF.